Listed below are T cell receptor beta chains from one sample, sequenced in a study of cytomegalovirus exposure and HLA in healthy donors. Clones were sequenced by immunoSEQ multiplex PCR, and TCRdb holds only the in-frame ones, with some missing. The sample has under 150,000 clones, about 80% seen once. Source material: PBMCs. The receptors were gathered from a young woman in good health and CMV-seronegative. CDR3s include the opening cysteine and the closing phenylalanine or tryptophan. A D gene is named only where the DNA matches it firmly. Size is stated for part of the rows, as once, few or many counts, or as a class when the clone is expanded.

V gene	J gene	D gene	CDR3 length	clone size	CDR3 protein	CDR3 DNA
TRBV27	TRBJ2-5	NA	14	NA	CASSEPGLRETQYF	TGTGCCAGCAGTGAACCAGGGTTGCGGGAGACCCAGTACTTC
TRBV25-1	TRBJ2-3	TRBD1	15	NA	CASSGQGALTDTQYF	TGTGCCAGCAGTGGACAGGGGGCCCTCACAGATACGCAGTATTTT
TRBV7-8	TRBJ1-2	TRBD1	13	NA	CASSLDRGGGYTF	TGTGCCAGCAGTTTGGACAGGGGTGGCGGCTACACCTTC
TRBV29-1	TRBJ1-2	NA	14	NA	CSVATGIGIDGYTF	TGCAGCGTTGCGACAGGAATTGGAATTGATGGCTACACCTTC
TRBV27	TRBJ1-2	NA	14	once	CASRPWGGVGGYTF	TGTGCCAGCAGGCCATGGGGGGGGGTCGGGGGCTACACCTTC
TRBV5-1	TRBJ2-3	NA	13	NA	CASSETATDTQYF	TGCGCCAGCAGCGAGACAGCTACAGATACGCAGTATTTT
TRBV4-2	TRBJ2-1	NA	21	NA	CASSQEAPGVPLLSSYNEQFF	TGTGCCAGCAGCCAAGAAGCTCCGGGGGTTCCTCTCTTAAGCTCCTACAATGAGCAGTTCTTC
TRBV2	TRBJ2-3	TRBD2	13	NA	CASKAGGGDTQYF	TGTGCCAGCAAAGCGGGGGGCGGTGATACGCAGTATTTT
TRBV10-2	TRBJ2-7	TRBD2	15	NA	CASRNLAGGPYEQYF	TGCGCCAGCAGAAATTTAGCGGGGGGGCCCTACGAGCAGTACTTC
TRBV11-3	TRBJ2-1	NA	17	NA	CASSLGRSVTSYNEQFF	TGTGCCAGCAGCTTAGGCCGAAGTGTGACTAGTTACAATGAGCAGTTCTTC
TRBV7-6	TRBJ2-7	TRBD2	18	NA	CASSLRLAGDPSSYEQYF	TGTGCCAGCAGCTTGCGACTAGCGGGGGACCCAAGCTCCTACGAGCAGTACTTC
TRBV9	TRBJ2-7	TRBD2	15	NA	CASSVGPSGSYEQYF	TGTGCCAGCAGCGTAGGGCCTAGCGGTTCCTACGAGCAGTACTTC
TRBV9	TRBJ2-3	NA	14	NA	CASSDRDSPDTQYF	TGTGCCAGCAGCGATCGGGACTCCCCAGATACGCAGTATTTT
TRBV27	TRBJ2-1	NA	14	few	CASSLYSGPNEQFF	TGTGCCAGCAGTTTATACAGCGGGCCGAATGAGCAGTTCTTC
TRBV11-1	TRBJ1-1	TRBD1	16	NA	CASSLALGRGLAEAFF	TGTGCCAGCAGCTTAGCGCTGGGCAGGGGGCTCGCTGAAGCTTTCTTT
TRBV7-2	TRBJ1-3	TRBD1	15	NA	CASSLWTGGRNTIYF	TGTGCCAGCAGCCTATGGACAGGGGGGCGAAACACCATATATTTT
TRBV9	TRBJ1-4	TRBD1	16	NA	CASSAVGQAGGEKLFF	TGTGCCAGCAGCGCAGTGGGACAGGCTGGAGGGGAAAAACTGTTTTTT
TRBV14	TRBJ2-1	TRBD2	15	many	CASSQAAGGGNEQFF	TGTGCCAGCAGCCAAGCAGCGGGGGGTGGAAATGAGCAGTTCTTC
TRBV19	TRBJ2-1	TRBD2	17	NA	CATEGIWRGGRYNEQFF	TGTGCCACCGAGGGAATTTGGCGGGGGGGCCGATACAATGAGCAGTTCTTC
TRBV7-2	TRBJ1-2	TRBD1	16	once	CASSLWTGGAGYGYTF	TGTGCCAGCAGCTTATGGACAGGGGGCGCCGGGTATGGCTACACCTTC
TRBV9	TRBJ2-7	TRBD1	14	NA	CASSAGQGGSQQYF	TGTGCCAGCAGCGCAGGACAGGGTGGATCACAGCAGTACTTC
TRBV6-1	TRBJ1-6	NA	15	NA	CASSEQSRVNSPLHF	TGTGCCAGCAGTGAACAATCCAGGGTTAATTCACCCCTCCACTTT
TRBV27	TRBJ1-1	NA	14	NA	CASTANGGNTEAFF	TGTGCCAGCACCGCTAACGGTGGGAACACTGAAGCTTTCTTT
TRBV4-1	TRBJ1-5	NA	16	NA	CASSQEWEGGAQPQHF	TGCGCCAGCAGCCAAGAGTGGGAGGGGGGGGCTCAGCCCCAGCATTTT